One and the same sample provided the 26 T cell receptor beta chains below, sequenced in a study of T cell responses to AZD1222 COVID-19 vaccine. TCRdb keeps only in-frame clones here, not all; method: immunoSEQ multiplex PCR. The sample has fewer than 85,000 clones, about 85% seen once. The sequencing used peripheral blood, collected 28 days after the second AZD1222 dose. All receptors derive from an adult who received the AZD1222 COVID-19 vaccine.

The DNA for the CDR3 is TGCGCCAGCAGCCCCGGGACAGGGATCCACGAGCAGTACTTC. This sequence encodes CASSPGTGIHEQYF. This chain connects TRBV4-3 to TRBJ2-7; 9 nucleotides agree with TRBD1. The germline V gene encodes CDR1 LGHNA and CDR2 YSLEER. With V trimmed by 4 bases and J by 5 bases, 6 bases remained unmatched. The CDR3 runs to 14 residues.

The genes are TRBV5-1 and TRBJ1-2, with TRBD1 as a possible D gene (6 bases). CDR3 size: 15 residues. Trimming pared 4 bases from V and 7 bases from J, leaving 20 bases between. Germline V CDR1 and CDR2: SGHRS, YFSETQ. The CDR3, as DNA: TGCGCCAGCAGCCTCCAGACAGGCCTTGAACGTGGCTACACCTTC. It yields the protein CASSLQTGLERGYTF.

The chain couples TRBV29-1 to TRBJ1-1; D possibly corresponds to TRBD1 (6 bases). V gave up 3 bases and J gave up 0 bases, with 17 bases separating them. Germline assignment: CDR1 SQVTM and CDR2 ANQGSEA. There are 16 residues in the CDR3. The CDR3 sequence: CSVEGLGGRLNTEAFF. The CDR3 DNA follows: TGCAGCGTTGAGGGATTAGGGGGACGGTTGAACACTGAAGCTTTCTTT.

The CDR3 spells CASSLGHVNEKLFF. As DNA, the CDR3 is TGTGCCAGCAGCTTGGGTCACGTTAATGAAAAACTGTTTTTT. This chain joins TRBV7-9 and TRBJ1-4; no clear D. Germline CDR1 and CDR2: SEHNR and FQNEAQ (reference sequence). There are 14 residues in the CDR3. Trimming took off 3 bases at V and 4 bases at J, with 9 bases between the two ends.

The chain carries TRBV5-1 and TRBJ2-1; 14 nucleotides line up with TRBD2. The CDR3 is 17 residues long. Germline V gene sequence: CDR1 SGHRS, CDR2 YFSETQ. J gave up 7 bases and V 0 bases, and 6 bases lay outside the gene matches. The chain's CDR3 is CASSLAQGLAGVNEQFF. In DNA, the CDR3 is TGCGCCAGCAGCTTGGCCCAGGGACTAGCGGGAGTGAATGAGCAGTTCTTC.

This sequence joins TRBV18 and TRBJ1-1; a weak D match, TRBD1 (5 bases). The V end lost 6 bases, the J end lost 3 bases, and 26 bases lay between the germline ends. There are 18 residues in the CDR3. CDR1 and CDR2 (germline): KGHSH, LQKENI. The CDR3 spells CASSLLAGTDGVDTEAFF. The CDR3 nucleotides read TGTGCCAGCTCCCTTCTTGCAGGGACCGATGGAGTCGACACTGAAGCTTTCTTT.

This chain's CDR3 is CASSPGSSYNSPLHF. The CDR3 coding sequence is TGTGCCAGCAGTCCAGGGAGCTCCTATAATTCACCCCTCCACTTT. J is TRBJ1-6 and V is TRBV6-4; possible D gene TRBD1, 5 bases. Germline V CDR1 and CDR2: MRHNA, SNTAGT. The CDR3 has 15 residues. The V and J ends lost 5 bases and 0 bases respectively, with 8 bases between them.

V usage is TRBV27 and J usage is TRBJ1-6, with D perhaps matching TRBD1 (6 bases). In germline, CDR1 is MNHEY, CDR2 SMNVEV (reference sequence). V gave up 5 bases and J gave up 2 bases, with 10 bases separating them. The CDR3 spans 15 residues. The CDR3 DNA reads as TGTGCCAGCAGTCCAAAGGGGGCCTATAATTCACCCCTCCACTTT. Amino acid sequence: CASSPKGAYNSPLHF.

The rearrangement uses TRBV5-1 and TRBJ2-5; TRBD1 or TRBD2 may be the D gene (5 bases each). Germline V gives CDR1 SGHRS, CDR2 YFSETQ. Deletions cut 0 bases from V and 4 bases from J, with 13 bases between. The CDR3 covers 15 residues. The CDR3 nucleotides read TGCGCCAGCAGCTTGGGGCCCCGGGACGTAGAGACCCAGTACTTC. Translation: CASSLGPRDVETQYF.

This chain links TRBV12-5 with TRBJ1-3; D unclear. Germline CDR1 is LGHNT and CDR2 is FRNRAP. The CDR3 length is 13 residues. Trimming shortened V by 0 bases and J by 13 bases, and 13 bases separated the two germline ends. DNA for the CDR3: TGTGCTAGTGGTTTGGTACAATCGGCGCAGATATATTTT. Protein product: CASGLVQSAQIYF.

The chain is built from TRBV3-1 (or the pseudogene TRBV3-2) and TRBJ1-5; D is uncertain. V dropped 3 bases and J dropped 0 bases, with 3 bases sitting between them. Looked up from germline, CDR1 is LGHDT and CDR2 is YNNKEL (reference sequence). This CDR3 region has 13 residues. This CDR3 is CASSQDSNQPQHF. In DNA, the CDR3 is TGTGCCAGCAGCCAGGATAGCAATCAGCCCCAGCATTTT.

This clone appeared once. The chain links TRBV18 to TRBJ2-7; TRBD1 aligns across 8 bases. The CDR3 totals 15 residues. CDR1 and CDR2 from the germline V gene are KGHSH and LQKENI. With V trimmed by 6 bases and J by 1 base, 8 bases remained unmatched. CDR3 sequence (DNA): TGTGCCAGCTCCTCCGGGACAGGAGTATCCTACGAGCAGTACTTC. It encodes CASSSGTGVSYEQYF.

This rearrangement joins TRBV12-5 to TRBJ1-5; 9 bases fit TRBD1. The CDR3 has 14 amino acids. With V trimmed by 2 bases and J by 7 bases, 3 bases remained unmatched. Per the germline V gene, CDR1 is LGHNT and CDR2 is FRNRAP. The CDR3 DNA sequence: TGTGCTAGTGGTTTGACAGGGGGCAGGCAGCCCCAGCATTTT. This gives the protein CASGLTGGRQPQHF.

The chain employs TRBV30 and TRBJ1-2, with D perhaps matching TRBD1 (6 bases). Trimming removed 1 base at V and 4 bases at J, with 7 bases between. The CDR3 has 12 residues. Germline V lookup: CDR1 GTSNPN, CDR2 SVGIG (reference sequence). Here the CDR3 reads CAWSEGVYGYTF. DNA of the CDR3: TGTGCCTGGAGTGAGGGGGTCTATGGCTACACCTTC.

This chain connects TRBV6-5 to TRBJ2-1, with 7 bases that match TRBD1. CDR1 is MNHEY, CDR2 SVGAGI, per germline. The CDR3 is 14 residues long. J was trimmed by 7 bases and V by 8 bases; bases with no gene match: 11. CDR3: CASANSGTVNEQFF. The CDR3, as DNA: TGTGCCAGCGCTAACTCCGGGACAGTTAATGAGCAGTTCTTC.

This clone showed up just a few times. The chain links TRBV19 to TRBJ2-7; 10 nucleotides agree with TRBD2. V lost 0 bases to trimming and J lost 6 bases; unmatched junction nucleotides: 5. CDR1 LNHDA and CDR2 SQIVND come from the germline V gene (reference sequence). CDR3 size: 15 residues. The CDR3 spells CASSIDEREGREQYF. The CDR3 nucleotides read TGTGCCAGTAGTATAGATGAGCGGGAGGGCCGCGAGCAGTACTTC. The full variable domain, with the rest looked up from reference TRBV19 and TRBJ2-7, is DGGITQSPKYLFRKEGQNVTLSCEQNLNHDAMYWYRQDPGQGLRLIYYSQIVNDFQKGDIAEGYSVSREKKESFPLTVTSAQKNPTAFYLCASSIDEREGREQYFGPGTRLTVT.

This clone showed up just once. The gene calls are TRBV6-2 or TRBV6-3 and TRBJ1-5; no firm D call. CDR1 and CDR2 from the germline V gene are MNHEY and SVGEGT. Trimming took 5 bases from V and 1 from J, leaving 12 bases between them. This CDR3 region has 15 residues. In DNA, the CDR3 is TGTGCCAGCAGTACCCCCAATCGGAGCAATCAGCCCCAGCATTTT. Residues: CASSTPNRSNQPQHF.

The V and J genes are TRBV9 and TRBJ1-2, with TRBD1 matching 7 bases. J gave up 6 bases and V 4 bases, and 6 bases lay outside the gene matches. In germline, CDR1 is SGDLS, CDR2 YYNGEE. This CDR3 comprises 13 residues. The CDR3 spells CASSPRQGNGYTF. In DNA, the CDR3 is TGTGCCAGCAGCCCTAGACAGGGTAATGGCTACACCTTC.

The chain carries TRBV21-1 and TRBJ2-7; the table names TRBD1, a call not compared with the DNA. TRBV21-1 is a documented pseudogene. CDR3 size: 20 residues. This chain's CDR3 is CASSKGGQTKLLFKVYEQYF. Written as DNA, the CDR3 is TGTGCCAGCAGCAAAGGGGGGCAGACCAAATTACTTTTTAAGGTGTACGAGCAGTACTTC.

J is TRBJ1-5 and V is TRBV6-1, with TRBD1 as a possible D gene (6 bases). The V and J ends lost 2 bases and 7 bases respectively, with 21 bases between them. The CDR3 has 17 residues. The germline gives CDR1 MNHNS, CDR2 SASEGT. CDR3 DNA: TGTGCCAGCAGTGAATGGGGGTTAGGGGGAGGGCTCCAGCCCCAGCATTTT. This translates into CASSEWGLGGGLQPQHF.

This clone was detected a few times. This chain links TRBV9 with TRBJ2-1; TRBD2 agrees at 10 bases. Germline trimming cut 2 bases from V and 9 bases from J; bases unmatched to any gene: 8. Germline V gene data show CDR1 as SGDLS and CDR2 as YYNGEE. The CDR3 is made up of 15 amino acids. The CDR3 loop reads CASSVLAGANFEQFF. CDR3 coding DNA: TGTGCCAGCAGCGTCCTAGCGGGAGCAAATTTTGAGCAGTTCTTC.

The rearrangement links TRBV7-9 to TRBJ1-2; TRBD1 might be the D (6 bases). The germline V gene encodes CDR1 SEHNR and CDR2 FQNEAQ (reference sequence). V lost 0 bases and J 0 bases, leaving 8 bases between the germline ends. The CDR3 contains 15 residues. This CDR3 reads CASSLAGGPNYGYTF. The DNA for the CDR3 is TGTGCCAGCAGCTTAGCAGGGGGTCCTAACTATGGCTACACCTTC.

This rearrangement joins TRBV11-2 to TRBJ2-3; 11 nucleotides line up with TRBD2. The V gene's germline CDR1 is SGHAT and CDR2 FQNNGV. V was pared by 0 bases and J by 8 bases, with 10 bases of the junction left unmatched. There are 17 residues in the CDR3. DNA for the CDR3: TGTGCCAGCAGCTTAGACCTGTTTAGCGGGAGGGCCGGTACGCAGTATTTT. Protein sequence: CASSLDLFSGRAGTQYF.

The CDR3 is CASSPPSGGSNQPQHF. As DNA, the CDR3 is TGTGCCAGCTCACCACCGTCGGGAGGGAGCAATCAGCCCCAGCATTTT. The V gene is TRBV18, the J gene TRBJ1-5; the D is unclear. The length of the CDR3 is 16 residues. V lost 0 bases to trimming and J lost 1 base, with 10 bases between them. Germline CDR1 and CDR2: KGHSH and LQKENI.

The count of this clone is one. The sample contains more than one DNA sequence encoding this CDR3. CDR3 in DNA: TGTGCCAGCTCGCTTAGCACAGATACGCAGTATTTT. It yields the protein CASSLSTDTQYF. The chain carries TRBV18 and TRBJ2-3; D is uncertain. Trimming took 6 bases from V and 0 from J, leaving 4 bases between them. Germline V CDR1 and CDR2: KGHSH, LQKENI. The CDR3 totals 12 residues.

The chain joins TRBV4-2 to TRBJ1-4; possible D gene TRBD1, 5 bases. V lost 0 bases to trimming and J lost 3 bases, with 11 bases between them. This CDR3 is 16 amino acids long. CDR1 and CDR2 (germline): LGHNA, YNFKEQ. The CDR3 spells CASSQDEGAANEKLFF. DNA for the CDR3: TGTGCCAGCAGCCAAGATGAAGGGGCCGCTAATGAAAAACTGTTTTTT.